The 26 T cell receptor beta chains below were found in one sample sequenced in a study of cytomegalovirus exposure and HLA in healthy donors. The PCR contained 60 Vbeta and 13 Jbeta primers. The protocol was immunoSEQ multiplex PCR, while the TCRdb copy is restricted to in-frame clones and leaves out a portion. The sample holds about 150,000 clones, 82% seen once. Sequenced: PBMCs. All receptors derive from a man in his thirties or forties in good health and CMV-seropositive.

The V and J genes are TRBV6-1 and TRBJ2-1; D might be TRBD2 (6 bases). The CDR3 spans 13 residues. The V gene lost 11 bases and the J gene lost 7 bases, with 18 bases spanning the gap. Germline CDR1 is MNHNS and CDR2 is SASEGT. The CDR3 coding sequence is TGTGCCGGCGACCCCGGGGGAGGAAATGAGCAGTTCTTC. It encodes CAGDPGGGNEQFF.

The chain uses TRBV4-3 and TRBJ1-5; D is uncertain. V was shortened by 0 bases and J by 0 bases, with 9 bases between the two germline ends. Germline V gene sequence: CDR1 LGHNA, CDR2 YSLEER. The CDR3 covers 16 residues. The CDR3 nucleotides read TGCGCCAGCAGCCAAGAATTGGACTATAGCAATCAGCCCCAGCATTTT. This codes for CASSQELDYSNQPQHF.

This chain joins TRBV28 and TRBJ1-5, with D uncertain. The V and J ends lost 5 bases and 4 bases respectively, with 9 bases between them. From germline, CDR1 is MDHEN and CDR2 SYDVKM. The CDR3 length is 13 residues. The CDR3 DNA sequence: TGTGCCAGCAGTCTCATCAGTAATCAGCCCCAGCATTTT. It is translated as CASSLISNQPQHF. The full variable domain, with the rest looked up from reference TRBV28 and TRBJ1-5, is DVKVTQSSRYLVKRTGEKVFLECVQDMDHENMFWYRQDPGLGLRLIYFSYDVKMKEKGDIPEGYSVSREKKERFSLILESASTNQTSMYLCASSLISNQPQHFGDGTRLSIL.

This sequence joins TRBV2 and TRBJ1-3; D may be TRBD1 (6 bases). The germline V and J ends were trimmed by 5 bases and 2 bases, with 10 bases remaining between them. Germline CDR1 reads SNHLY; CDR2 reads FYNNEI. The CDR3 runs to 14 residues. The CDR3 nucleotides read TGTGCCAGCAGTTTTACAGGGACTGGAAACACCATATATTTT. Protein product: CASSFTGTGNTIYF.

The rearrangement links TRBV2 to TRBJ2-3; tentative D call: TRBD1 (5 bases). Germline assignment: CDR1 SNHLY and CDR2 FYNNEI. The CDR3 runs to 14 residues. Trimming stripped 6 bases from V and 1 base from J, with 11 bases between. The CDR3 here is CASSDIGGTDTQYF. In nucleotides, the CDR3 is TGTGCCAGCAGCGACATAGGGGGCACAGATACGCAGTATTTT.

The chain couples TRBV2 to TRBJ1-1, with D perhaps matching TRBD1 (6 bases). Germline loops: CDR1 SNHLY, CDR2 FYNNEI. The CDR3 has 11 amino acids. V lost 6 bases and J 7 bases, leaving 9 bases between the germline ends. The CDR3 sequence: CASRQTGEAFF. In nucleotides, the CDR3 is TGTGCCAGCAGGCAGACAGGTGAAGCTTTCTTT.

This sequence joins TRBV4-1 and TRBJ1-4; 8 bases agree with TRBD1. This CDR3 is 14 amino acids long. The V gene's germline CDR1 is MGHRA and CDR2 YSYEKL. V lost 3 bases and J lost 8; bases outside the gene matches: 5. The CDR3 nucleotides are TGCGCCAGCAGCCAGAAGGCAGGGGGCGAAAAACTGTTTTTT. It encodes CASSQKAGGEKLFF.

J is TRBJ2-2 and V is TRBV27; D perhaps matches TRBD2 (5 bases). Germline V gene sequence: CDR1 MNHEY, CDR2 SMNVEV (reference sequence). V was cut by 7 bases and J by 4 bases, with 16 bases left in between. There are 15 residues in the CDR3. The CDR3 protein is CASTPSAAGTGELFF. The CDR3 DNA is TGTGCCAGCACCCCATCAGCGGCGGGCACCGGGGAGCTGTTTTTT.

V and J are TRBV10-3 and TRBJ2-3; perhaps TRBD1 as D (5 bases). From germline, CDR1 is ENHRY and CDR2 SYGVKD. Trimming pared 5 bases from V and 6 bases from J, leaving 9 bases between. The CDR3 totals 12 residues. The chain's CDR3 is CAISPGLDTQYF. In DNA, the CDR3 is TGTGCCATCAGTCCAGGGTTGGATACGCAGTATTTT.

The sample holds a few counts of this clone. CDR3 bases: TGTGCCAGCAGCCATTCGGTACAGGGGCGCCCCGATGAGCAGTTCTTC. As protein: CASSHSVQGRPDEQFF. The chain employs TRBV14 and TRBJ2-1; 7 nucleotides match TRBD1. The CDR3 contains 16 residues. Germline loops: CDR1 SGHDN, CDR2 FVKESK. V gave up 3 bases and J gave up 8 bases; unmatched junction bases: 13.

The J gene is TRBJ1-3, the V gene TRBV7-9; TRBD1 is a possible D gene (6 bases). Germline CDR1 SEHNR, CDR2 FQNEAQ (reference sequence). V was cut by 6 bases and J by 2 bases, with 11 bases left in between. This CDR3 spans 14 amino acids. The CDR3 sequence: CASRQNRAGNTIYF. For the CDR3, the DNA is TGTGCCAGCAGGCAAAACAGGGCTGGAAACACCATATATTTT.

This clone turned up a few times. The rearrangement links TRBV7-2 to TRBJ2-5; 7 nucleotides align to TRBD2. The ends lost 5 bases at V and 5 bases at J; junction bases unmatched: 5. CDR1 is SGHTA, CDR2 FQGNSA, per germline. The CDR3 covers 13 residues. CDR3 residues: CASSPGGRETQYF. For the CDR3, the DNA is TGTGCCAGCAGCCCGGGGGGTCGCGAGACCCAGTACTTC.

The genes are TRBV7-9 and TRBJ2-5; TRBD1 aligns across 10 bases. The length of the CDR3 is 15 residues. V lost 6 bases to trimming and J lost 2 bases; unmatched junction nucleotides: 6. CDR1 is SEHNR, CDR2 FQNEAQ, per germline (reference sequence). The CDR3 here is CASSPPGQGQETQYF. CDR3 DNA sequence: TGTGCCAGCAGTCCACCGGGACAGGGGCAAGAGACCCAGTACTTC.

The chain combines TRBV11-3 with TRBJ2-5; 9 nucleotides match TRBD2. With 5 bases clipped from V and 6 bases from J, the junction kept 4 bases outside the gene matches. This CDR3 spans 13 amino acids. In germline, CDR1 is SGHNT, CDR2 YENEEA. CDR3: CASSGGGVKTQYF. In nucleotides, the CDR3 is TGTGCCAGCAGCGGCGGGGGGGTAAAGACCCAGTACTTC.

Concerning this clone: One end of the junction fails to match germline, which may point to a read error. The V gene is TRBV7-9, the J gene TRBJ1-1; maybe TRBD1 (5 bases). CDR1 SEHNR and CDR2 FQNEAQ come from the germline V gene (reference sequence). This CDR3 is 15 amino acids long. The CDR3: CSSSSSGAYYTEAFF. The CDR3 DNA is TGTTCCAGCAGCTCAAGCGGGGCATATTACACTGAAGCTTTCTTT.

The CDR3 reads CASSQGQGAPRETQYF. CDR3 in DNA: TGTGCCAGCAGCCAAGGCCAGGGGGCGCCCCGAGAGACCCAGTACTTC. The chain is built from TRBV11-2 and TRBJ2-5, with 8 bases that match TRBD1. Germline values: CDR1 SGHAT, CDR2 FQNNGV. The V and J ends lost 5 bases and 4 bases, in that order; junction bases with no gene match: 12. The CDR3 runs 16 residues.

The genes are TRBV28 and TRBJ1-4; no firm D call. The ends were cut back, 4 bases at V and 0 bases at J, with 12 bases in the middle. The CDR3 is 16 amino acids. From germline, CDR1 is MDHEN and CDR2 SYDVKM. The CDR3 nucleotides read TGTGCCAGCAGTTCCCCGCGGGAGACAACTAATGAAAAACTGTTTTTT. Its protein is CASSSPRETTNEKLFF.

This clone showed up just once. The CDR3 nucleotides read TGTGCCAGCAGTCGCCAGGGGTGGGGGACAGATACGCAGTATTTT. It is translated as CASSRQGWGTDTQYF. The rearrangement uses TRBV27 and TRBJ2-3; perhaps TRBD1 as D (6 bases). Germline V gene data show CDR1 as MNHEY and CDR2 as SMNVEV (reference sequence). V lost 5 bases, J lost 3 bases, and 15 bases lay in between. This CDR3 comprises 15 residues.

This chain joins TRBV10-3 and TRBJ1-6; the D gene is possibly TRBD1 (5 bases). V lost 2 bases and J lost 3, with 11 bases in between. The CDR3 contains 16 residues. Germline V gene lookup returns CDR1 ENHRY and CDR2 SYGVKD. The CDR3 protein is CAISEGGENYNSPLHF. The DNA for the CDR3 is TGTGCCATCAGTGAGGGGGGGGAGAACTATAATTCACCCCTCCACTTT.

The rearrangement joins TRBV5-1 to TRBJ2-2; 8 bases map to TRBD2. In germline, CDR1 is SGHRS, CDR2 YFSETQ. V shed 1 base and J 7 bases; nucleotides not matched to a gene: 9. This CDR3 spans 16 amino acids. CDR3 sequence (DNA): TGCGCCAGCAGCTTGTTTAGCGGGACATGGGGCGGGGAGCTGTTTTTT. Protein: CASSLFSGTWGGELFF.

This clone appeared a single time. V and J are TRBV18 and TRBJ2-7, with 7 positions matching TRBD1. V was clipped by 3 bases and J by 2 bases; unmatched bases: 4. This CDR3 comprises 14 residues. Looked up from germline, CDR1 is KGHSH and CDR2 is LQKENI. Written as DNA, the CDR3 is TGTGCCAGCTCACCCGGGACAGTAACCTACGAGCAGTACTTC. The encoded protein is CASSPGTVTYEQYF.

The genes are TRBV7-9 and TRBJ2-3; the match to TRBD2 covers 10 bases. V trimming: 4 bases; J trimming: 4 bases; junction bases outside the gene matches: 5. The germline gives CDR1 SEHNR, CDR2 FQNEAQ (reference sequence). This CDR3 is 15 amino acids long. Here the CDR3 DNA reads TGTGCCAGCAGCTATGGGACTAGCGTTGCAGATACGCAGTATTTT. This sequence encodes CASSYGTSVADTQYF.

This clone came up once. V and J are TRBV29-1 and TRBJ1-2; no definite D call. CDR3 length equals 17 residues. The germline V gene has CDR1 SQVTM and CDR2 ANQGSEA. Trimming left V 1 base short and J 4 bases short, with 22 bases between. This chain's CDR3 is CSVEGLALNSRGYGYTF. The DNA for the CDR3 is TGCAGCGTTGAAGGATTAGCCCTAAATTCGCGGGGCTATGGCTACACCTTC.

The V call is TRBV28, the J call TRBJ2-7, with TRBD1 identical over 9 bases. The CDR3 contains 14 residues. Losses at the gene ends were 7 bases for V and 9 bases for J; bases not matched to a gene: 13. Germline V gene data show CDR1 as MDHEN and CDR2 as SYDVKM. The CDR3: CASNSGQGYRVQYF. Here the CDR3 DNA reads TGTGCCAGCAACTCGGGACAGGGCTACCGGGTGCAGTACTTC.

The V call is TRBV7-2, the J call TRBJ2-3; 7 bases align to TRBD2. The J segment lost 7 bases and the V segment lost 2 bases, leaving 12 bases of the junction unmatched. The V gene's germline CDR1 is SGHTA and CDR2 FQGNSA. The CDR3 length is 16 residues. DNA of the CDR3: TGTGCCAGCAGCTTAATTGCAGCGGGGAGACAAAATACGCAGTATTTT. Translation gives CASSLIAAGRQNTQYF. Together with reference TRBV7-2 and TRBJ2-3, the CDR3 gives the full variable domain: GAGVSQSPSNKVTEKGKDVELRCDPISGHTALYWYRQSLGQGLEFLIYFQGNSAPDKSGLPSDRFSAERTGGSVSTLTIQRTQQEDSAVYLCASSLIAAGRQNTQYFGPGTRLTVL.

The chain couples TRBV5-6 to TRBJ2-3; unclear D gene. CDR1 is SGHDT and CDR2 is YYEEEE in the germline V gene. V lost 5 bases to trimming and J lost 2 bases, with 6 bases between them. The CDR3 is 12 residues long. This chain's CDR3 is CASSIYTDTQYF. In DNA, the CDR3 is TGTGCCAGCAGTATTTACACAGATACGCAGTATTTT.